This TCR beta chain was recorded in a study of blood T cell repertoires in COVID-19. Assay used: immunoSEQ multiplex PCR; TCRdb lists only in-frame clones, some missing. The profile shows approximately 32,000 clones, about 90% of them singletons. The CDR3 sequence is 14 residues long. CDR1 and CDR2 (germline): SGHNT, YENEEA. Trimming took off 3 bases at V and 5 bases at J, with 13 bases between the two ends. This sequence was found in a woman aged 65 to 85 with active COVID-19. This chain uses TRBV11-3 with TRBJ2-5; TRBD2 might be the D (6 bases). Sequenced sample: peripheral blood. CDR3 loop: CASSLSSEGETQYF. CDR3 sequence (DNA): TGTGCCAGCAGCTTGTCTAGCGAGGGGGAGACCCAGTACTTC.